This entry features one T cell receptor (beta chain) sequence. The data derive from a study of patients and donors after allogeneic stem cell transplantation. Germline-derived CDR1 and CDR2 are KGHSH and LQKENI. The CDR3 sequence is 14 residues long. The V and J ends lost 5 bases and 3 bases respectively, with 10 bases between them. MiXCR, run by TCRdb on the RT-PCR reads, gives a single entry per CDR3 protein. The data hold over 400,000 distinct CDR3 sequences, with roughly 17% observed a single time. Input material: blood, either unsorted or a sorted T cell fraction (not recorded which). The V and J genes are TRBV18 and TRBJ1-4; D is possibly TRBD1 (5 bases). The clonotype originates from a human donor who was either an allogeneic HSCT recipient or a stem cell or donor lymphocyte infusion donor (not recorded which). It is not recorded whose cells these are; they may come from a transplant donor. CDR3 sequence (DNA): TGTGCCAGCTCAAAGCGGGGGGCTAATGAAAAACTGTTTTTT. Translated, it gives CASSKRGANEKLFF.